Listed below are T cell receptor beta chains from one sample, sequenced in a study of T cell responses to AZD1222 COVID-19 vaccine. Profiling relied on immunoSEQ multiplex PCR, and the TCRdb table lists in-frame clones only, not all of them. Of 75,000 to 100,000 clones in the sample, 65% to 90% were seen once. The specimen was peripheral blood, collected on day 0 of AZD1222 vaccination. Source of these receptors: an adult in good health. Each CDR3 is given with its conserved first and last residue. A D gene is named only where the DNA matches it firmly.

V gene	D gene	J gene	CDR3 protein	CDR3 DNA
TRBV7-8	.	TRBJ1-6	CASSLSDENSPLHF	TGTGCCAGCAGCTTGTCGGATGAGAATTCACCCCTCCACTTT
TRBV5-4	.	TRBJ1-3	CASSLGSGSAGNTIYF	TGTGCCAGCAGCTTGGGGTCGGGCAGTGCTGGAAACACCATATATTTT
TRBV2	TRBD1	TRBJ1-4	CASSEALGQGYEKLFF	TGTGCCAGCAGTGAAGCGCTGGGACAGGGGTATGAAAAACTGTTTTTT
TRBV15	.	TRBJ1-2	CATSRATARTNYGYTF	TGTGCCACCAGCAGAGCTACGGCGAGAACTAACTATGGCTACACCTTC
TRBV2	TRBD2	TRBJ2-3	CASAERGVLAGGTDTQYF	TGTGCCAGCGCAGAAAGGGGGGTCCTAGCGGGGGGCACAGATACGCAGTATTTT
TRBV18	.	TRBJ2-7	CASSKDASAVLSYEQYF	TGTGCCAGCTCCAAGGACGCGAGCGCCGTCCTCTCCTACGAGCAGTACTTC
TRBV29-1	TRBD1	TRBJ1-5	CSVSHRQGGQPQHF	TGCAGCGTTTCTCACAGACAGGGGGGGCAGCCCCAGCATTTT
TRBV6-2/TRBV6-3	.	TRBJ1-3	CASSYDGSTGNTIYF	TGTGCCAGCAGTTACGACGGGTCCACTGGAAACACCATATATTTT
TRBV27	.	TRBJ2-7	CASSFTGRESYEQYF	TGTGCCAGCAGTTTTACGGGTAGGGAATCCTACGAGCAGTACTTC
TRBV11-2	.	TRBJ2-7	CASSPQGLPYEQYF	TGTGCCAGCAGCCCGCAAGGTCTCCCCTACGAGCAGTACTTC
TRBV19	TRBD2	TRBJ2-3	CASNPGGPTQYF	TGTGCCAGTAATCCGGGGGGGCCGACACAGTATTTT